The TCR beta chain described here comes from a study of radiation and T cells in renal cell carcinoma. Trimming removed 2 bases from V and 4 bases from J, with 21 bases in between. The V gene's germline CDR1 is SSHAT and CDR2 FNYEAQ (reference sequence). This CDR3 contains 18 residues. Time point of the sample: blood 4 weeks post-SBRT, at nephrectomy. The treatment here: 15 Gy SBRT to primary tumor, nephrectomy 4 weeks later. The repertoire was sequenced with immunoSEQ multiplex PCR; TCRdb's copy has only in-frame clones and lacks some. Among around 99,000 clones, 84% were seen once, and the ten largest hold approximately 7.2%.

The chain employs TRBV7-7 and TRBJ2-1; D tentatively reads TRBD1 or TRBD2 (5 bases each). The material was blood, obtained from a patient whose treatment included radiotherapy and nephrectomy. This receptor was identified in a man in his 60s with renal cell carcinoma. CDR3 region: CASSLRSGTTIPYNEQFF. CDR3 DNA: TGTGCCAGCAGCTTACGGTCTGGGACCACCATTCCTTACAATGAGCAGTTCTTC. The whole variable domain, filled in from reference TRBV7-7 and TRBJ2-1, reads GAGVSQSPRYKVTKRGQDVTLRCDPISSHATLYWYQQALGQGPEFLTYFNYEAQPDKSGLPSDRFSAERPEGSISTLTIQRTEQRDSAMYRCASSLRSGTTIPYNEQFFGPGTRLTVL.